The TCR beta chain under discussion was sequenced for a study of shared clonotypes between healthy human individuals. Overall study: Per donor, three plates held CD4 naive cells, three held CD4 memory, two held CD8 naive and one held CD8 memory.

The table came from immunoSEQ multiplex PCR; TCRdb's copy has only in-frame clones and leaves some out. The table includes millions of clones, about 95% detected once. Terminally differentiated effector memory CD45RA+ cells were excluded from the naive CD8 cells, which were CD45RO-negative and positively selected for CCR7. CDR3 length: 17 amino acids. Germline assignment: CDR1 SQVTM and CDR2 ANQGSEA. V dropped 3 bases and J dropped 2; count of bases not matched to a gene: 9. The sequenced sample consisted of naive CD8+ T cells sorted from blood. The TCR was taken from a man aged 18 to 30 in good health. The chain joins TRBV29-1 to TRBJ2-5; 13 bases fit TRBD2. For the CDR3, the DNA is TGCAGCGTTGATTCCGGGACTAGCGGGGCGGTTCAAGAGACCCAGTACTTC. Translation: CSVDSGTSGAVQETQYF.